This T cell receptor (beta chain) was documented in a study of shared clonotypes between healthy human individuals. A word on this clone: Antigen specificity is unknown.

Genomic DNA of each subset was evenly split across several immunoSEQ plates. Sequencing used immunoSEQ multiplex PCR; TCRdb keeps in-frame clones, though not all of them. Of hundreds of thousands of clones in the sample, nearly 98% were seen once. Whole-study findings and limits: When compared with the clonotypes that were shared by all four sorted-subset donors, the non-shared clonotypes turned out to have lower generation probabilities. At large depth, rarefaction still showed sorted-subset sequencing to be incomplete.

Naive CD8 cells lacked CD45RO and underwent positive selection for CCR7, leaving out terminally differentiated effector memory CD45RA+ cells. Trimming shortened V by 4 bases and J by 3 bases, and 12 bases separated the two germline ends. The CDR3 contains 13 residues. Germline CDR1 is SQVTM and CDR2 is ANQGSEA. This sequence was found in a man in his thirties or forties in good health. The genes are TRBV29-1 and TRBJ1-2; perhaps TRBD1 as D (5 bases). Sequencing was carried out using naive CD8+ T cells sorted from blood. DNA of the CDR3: TGCAGCGTTGTATGGCAGGGAGACTATGGCTACACCTTC. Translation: CSVVWQGDYGYTF.